This entry is about one T cell receptor (beta chain). Its antigen is as yet unknown. This entry is derived from a study of cytomegalovirus exposure and HLA in healthy donors. As for the study in general: Genotyping of roughly 400 donors showed that roughly 83% belonged to the Caucasian-associated ancestry cluster.

Regarding the study as a whole: Exclusion applied to some V segments, including TRBV6-2 and TRBV6-3, as they were indistinguishable. The study found most TCR sequences rare, yet found some public TCRs in many donors. Later analysis reportedly placed an Asian-associated ancestry cluster below the roughly 690-donor mean in N-insertions.

PCR amplification relied on 60 Vbeta primers (plus 13 Jbeta primers). The protocol was immunoSEQ multiplex PCR, while the TCRdb copy is restricted to in-frame clones and leaves out a portion. The sample records 100,000 to 150,000 clones, approximately 80% being singletons. This CDR3 has 14 amino acids. V lost 7 bases to trimming and J lost 3 bases, with 14 bases between them. CDR1 is MNHNS, CDR2 SASEGT, per germline. This clonotype was obtained from a woman between 40 and 50 years old in good health and CMV-seronegative. This chain links TRBV6-1 with TRBJ2-3; no reliable D call. Material: PBMCs. This chain's CDR3 is CASTESEETDTQYF. CDR3 DNA: TGTGCCAGCACCGAAAGTGAGGAGACAGATACGCAGTATTTT.